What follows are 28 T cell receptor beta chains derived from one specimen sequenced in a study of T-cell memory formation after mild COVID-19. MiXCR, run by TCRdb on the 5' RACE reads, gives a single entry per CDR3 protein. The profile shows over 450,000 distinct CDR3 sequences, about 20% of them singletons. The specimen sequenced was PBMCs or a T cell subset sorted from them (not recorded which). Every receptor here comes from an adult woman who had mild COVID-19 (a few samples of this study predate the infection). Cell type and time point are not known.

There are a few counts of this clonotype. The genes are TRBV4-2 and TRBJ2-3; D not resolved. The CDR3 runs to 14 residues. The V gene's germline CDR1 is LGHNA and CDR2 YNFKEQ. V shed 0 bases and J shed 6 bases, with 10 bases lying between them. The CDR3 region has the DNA TGTGCCAGCAGCCAAGATCATGGCCGGGATACGCAGTATTTT. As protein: CASSQDHGRDTQYF.

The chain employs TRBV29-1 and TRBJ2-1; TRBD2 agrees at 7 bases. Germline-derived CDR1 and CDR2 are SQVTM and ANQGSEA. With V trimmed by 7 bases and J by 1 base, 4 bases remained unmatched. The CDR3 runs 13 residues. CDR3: CSGEGRSYNEQFF. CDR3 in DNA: TGCAGCGGGGAGGGGAGATCCTACAATGAGCAGTTCTTC.

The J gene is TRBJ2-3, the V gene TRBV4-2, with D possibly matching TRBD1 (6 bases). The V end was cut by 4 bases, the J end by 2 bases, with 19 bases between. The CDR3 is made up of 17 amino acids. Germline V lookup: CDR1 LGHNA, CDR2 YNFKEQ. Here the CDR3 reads CASSLGVHREFTDTQYF. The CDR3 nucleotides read TGTGCCAGCAGCCTAGGGGTCCACAGGGAATTCACAGATACGCAGTATTTT.

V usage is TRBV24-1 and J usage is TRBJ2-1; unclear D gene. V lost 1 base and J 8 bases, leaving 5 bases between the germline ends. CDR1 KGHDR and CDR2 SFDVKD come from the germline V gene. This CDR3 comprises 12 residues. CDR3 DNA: TGTGCCACCAGTGATTTTGTGGATGAGCAGTTCTTC. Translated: CATSDFVDEQFF.

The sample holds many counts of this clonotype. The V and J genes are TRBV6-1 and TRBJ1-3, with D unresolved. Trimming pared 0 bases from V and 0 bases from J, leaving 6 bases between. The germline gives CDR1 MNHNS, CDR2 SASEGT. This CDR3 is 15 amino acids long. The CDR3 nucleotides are TGTGCCAGCAGTGAAGCCCCGAGCTCTGGAAACACCATATATTTT. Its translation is CASSEAPSSGNTIYF.

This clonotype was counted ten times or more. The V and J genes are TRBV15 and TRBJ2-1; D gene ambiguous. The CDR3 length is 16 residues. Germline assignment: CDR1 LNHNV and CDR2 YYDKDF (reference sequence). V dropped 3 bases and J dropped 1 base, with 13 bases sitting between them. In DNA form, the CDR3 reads TGTGCCACCAGCAGCCTCTTGCGAGAGTCCTACAATGAGCAGTTCTTC. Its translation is CATSSLLRESYNEQFF. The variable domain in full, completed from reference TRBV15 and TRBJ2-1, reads DAMVIQNPRYQVTQFGKPVTLSCSQTLNHNVMYWYQQKSSQAPKLLFHYYDKDFNNEADTPDNFQSRRPNTSFCFLDIRSPGLGDTAMYLCATSSLLRESYNEQFFGPGTRLTVL.

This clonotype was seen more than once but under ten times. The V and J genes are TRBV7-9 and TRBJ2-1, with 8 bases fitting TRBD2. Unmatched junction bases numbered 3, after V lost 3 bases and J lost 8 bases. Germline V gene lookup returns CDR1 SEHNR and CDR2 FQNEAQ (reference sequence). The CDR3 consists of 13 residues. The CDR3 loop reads CASSFGGGDEQFF. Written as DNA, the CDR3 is TGTGCCAGCAGCTTCGGGGGGGGCGATGAGCAGTTCTTC.

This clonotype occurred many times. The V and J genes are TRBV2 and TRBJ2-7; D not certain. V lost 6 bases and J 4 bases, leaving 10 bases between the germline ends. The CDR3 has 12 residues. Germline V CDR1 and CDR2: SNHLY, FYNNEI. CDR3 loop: CASRGETYEQYF. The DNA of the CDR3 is TGTGCCAGCAGGGGCGAGACATACGAGCAGTACTTC.

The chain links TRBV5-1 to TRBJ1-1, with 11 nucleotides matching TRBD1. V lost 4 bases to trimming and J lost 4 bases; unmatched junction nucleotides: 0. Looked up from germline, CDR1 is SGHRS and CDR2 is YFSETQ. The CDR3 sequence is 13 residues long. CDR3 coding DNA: TGCGCCAGCAGCGGGACAGGGGGCACTGAAGCTTTCTTT. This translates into CASSGTGGTEAFF.

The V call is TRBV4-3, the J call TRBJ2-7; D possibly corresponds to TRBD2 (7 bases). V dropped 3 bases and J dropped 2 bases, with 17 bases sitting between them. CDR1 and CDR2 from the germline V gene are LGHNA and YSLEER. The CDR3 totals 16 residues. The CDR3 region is CASSHAWGRETYEQYF. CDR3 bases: TGCGCCAGCAGCCACGCTTGGGGGCGGGAGACCTACGAGCAGTACTTC.

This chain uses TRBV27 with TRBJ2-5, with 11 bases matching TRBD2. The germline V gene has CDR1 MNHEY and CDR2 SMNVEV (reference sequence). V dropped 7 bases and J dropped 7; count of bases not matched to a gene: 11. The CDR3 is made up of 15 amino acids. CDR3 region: CASKLAGDRSGTQYF. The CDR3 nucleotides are TGTGCCAGCAAACTAGCGGGAGACCGGTCGGGGACCCAGTACTTC.

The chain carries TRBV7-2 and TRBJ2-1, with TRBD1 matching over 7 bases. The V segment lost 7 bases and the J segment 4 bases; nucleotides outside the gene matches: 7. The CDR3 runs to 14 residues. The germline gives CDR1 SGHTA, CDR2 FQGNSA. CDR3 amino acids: CASTGTADYNEQFF. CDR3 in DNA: TGTGCCAGCACCGGGACAGCCGATTACAATGAGCAGTTCTTC.

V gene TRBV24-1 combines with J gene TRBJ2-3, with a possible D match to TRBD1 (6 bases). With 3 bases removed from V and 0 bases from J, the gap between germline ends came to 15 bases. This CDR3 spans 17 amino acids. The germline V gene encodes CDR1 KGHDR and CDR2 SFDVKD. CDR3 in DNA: TGTGCCACCAGTGATCCAAGGGGGTATGCTAGCACAGATACGCAGTATTTT. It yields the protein CATSDPRGYASTDTQYF.

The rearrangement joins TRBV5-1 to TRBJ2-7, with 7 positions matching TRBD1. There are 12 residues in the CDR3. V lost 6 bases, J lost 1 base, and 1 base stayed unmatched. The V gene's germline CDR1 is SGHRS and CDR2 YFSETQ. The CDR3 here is CASTTGSYEQYF. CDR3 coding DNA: TGCGCCAGCACGACAGGGTCCTACGAGCAGTACTTC. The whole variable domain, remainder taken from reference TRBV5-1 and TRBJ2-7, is KAGVTQTPRYLIKTRGQQVTLSCSPISGHRSVSWYQQTPGQGLQFLFEYFSETQRNKGNFPGRFSGRQFSNSRSEMNVSTLELGDSALYLCASTTGSYEQYFGPGTRLTVT.

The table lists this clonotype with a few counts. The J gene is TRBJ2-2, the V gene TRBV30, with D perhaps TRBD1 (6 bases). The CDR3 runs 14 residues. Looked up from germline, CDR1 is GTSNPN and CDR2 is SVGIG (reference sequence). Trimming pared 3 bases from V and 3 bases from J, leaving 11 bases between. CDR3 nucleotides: TGTGCCTGGAGGCAGGGGTCATACACCGGGGAGCTGTTTTTT. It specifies CAWRQGSYTGELFF.

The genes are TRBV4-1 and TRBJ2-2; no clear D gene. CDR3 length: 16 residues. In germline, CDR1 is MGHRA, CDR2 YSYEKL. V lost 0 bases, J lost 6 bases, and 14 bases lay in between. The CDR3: CASSQDLGQTPGELFF. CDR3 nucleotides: TGCGCCAGCAGCCAAGACCTTGGGCAGACACCCGGGGAGCTGTTTTTT.

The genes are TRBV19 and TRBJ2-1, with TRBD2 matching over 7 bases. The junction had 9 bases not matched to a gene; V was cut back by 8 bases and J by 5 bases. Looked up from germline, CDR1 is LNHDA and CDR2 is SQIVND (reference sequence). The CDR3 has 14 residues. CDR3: CASRTRGSDNEQFF. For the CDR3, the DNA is TGTGCCAGTCGGACTAGAGGATCGGACAATGAGCAGTTCTTC.

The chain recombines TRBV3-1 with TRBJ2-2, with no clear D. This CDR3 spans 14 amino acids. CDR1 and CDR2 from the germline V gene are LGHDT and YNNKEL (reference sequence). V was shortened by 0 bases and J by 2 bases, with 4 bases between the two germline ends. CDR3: CASSQDGNTGELFF. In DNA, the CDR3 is TGTGCCAGCAGCCAAGACGGTAACACCGGGGAGCTGTTTTTT.

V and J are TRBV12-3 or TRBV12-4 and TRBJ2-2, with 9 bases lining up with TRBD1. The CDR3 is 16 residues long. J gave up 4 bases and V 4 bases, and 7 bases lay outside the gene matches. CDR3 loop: CASSSGQGFGTGELFF. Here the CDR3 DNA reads TGTGCCAGCAGTTCGGGACAGGGTTTTGGCACCGGGGAGCTGTTTTTT.

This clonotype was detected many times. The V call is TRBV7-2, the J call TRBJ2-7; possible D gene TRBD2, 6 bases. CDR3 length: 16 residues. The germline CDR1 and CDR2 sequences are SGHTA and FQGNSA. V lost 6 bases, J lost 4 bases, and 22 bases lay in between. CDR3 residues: CASSYPGGPRDYEQYF. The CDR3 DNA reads TGTGCCAGCAGTTATCCAGGAGGGCCCCGGGATTACGAGCAGTACTTC.

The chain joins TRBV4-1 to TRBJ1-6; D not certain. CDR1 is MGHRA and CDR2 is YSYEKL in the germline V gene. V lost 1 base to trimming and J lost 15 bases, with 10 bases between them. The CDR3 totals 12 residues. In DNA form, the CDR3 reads TGCGCCAGCAGCCAAGGGTTTAATCTCCTCCACTTT. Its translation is CASSQGFNLLHF.

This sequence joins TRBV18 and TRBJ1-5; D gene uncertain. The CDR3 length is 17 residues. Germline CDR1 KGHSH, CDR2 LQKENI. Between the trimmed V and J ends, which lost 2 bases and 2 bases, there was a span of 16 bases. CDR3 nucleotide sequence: TGTGCCAGCTCACCAAGTAAGGGAACTCCCGGCAATCAGCCCCAGCATTTT. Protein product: CASSPSKGTPGNQPQHF.

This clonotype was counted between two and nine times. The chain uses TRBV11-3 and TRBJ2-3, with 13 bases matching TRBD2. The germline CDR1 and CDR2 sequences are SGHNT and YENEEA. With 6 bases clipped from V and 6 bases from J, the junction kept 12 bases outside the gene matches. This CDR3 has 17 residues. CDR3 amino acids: CASSQANELAGGDTQYF. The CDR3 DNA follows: TGTGCCAGCAGTCAAGCGAACGAACTAGCGGGAGGGGATACGCAGTATTTT. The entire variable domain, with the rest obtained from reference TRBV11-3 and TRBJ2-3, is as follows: EAGVVQSPRYKIIEKKQPVAFWCNPISGHNTLYWYLQNLGQGPELLIRYENEEAVDDSQLPKDRFSAERLKGVDSTLKIQPAELGDSAVYLCASSQANELAGGDTQYFGPGTRLTVL.

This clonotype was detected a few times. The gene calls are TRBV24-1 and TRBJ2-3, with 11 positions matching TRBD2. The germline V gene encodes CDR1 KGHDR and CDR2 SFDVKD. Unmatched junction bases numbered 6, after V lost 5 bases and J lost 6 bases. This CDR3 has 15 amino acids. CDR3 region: CATSGLAGGPDTQYF. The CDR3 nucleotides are TGTGCCACCAGTGGGCTAGCGGGAGGACCCGATACGCAGTATTTT.

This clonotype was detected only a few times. CDR3 bases: TGTGCCAGCAGCCGTTTACCCGGGACAGGGGTGCCCTACGAGCAGTACTTC. It is translated as CASSRLPGTGVPYEQYF. The gene calls are TRBV7-9 and TRBJ2-7, with 10 bases that match TRBD1. The CDR3 consists of 17 residues. V gave up 5 bases and J gave up 2 bases; unmatched junction bases: 12. Germline CDR1 SEHNR, CDR2 FQNEAQ (reference sequence).

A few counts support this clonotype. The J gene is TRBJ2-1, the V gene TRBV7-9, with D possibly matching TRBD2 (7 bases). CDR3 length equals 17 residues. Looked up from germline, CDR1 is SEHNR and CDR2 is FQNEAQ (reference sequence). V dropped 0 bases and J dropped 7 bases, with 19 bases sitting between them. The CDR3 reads CASSLAAGHLARNEQFF. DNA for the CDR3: TGTGCCAGCAGCTTAGCAGCGGGACACCTGGCGAGGAATGAGCAGTTCTTC.

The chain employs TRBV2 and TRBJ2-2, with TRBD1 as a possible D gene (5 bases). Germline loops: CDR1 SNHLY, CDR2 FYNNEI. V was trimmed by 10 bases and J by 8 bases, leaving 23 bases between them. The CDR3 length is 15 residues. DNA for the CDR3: TGTGCCATCCGCCGGTGGGGCGCGGAAAGGGGGGAGCTGTTTTTT. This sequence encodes CAIRRWGAERGELFF.

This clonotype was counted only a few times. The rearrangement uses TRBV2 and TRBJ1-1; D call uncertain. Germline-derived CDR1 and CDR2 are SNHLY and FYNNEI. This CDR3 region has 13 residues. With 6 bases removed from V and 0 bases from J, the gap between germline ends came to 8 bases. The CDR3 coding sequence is TGTGCCAGCAGGAAGGAGATGAACACTGAAGCTTTCTTT. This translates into CASRKEMNTEAFF.